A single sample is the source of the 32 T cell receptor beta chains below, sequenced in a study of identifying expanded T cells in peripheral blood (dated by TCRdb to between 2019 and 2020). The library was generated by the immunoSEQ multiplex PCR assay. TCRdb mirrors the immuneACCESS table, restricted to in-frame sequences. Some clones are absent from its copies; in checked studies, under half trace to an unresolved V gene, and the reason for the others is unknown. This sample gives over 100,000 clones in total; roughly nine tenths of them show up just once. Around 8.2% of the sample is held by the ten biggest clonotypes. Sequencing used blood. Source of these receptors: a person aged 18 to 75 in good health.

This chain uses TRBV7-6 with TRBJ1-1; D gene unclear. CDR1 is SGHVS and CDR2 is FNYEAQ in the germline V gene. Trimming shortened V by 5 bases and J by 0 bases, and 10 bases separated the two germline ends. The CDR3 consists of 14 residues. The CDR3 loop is CASSLLDLNTEAFF. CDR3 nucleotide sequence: TGTGCCAGCAGCCTTCTGGACCTGAACACTGAAGCTTTCTTT.

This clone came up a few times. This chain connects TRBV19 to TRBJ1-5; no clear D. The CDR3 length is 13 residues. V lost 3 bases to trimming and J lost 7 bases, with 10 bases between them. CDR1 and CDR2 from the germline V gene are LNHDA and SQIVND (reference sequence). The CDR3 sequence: CASSMVGMQPQHF. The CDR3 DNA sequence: TGTGCCAGTAGTATGGTAGGGATGCAGCCCCAGCATTTT. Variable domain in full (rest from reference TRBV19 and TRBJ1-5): DGGITQSPKYLFRKEGQNVTLSCEQNLNHDAMYWYRQDPGQGLRLIYYSQIVNDFQKGDIAEGYSVSREKKESFPLTVTSAQKNPTAFYLCASSMVGMQPQHFGDGTRLSIL.

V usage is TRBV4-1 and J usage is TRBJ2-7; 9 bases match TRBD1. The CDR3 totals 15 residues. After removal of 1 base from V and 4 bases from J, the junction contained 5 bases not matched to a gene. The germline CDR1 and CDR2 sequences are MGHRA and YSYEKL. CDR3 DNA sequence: TGCGCCAGCAGCCAAGGGGACAGGGAGTGGTACGAGCAGTACTTC. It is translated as CASSQGDREWYEQYF.

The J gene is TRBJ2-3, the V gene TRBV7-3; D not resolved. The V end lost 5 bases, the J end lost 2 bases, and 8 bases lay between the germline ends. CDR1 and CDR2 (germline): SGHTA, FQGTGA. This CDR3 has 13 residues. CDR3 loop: CASSRTITDTQYF. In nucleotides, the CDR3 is TGTGCCAGCAGCCGAACAATCACAGATACGCAGTATTTT.

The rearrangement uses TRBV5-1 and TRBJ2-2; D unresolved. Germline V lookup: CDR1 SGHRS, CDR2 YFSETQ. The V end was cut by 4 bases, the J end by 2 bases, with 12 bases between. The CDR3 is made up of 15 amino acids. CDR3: CASSQETINTGELFF. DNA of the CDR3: TGCGCCAGCAGCCAAGAAACGATTAACACCGGGGAGCTGTTTTTT.

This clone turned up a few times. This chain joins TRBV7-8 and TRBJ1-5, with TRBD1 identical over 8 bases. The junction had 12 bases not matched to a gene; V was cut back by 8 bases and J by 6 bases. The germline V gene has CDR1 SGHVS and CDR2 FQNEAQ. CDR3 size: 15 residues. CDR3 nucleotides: TGTGCCAGCTCGGACAGGGTCGGGTTAGGTCAGCCCCAGCATTTT. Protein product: CASSDRVGLGQPQHF.

This CDR3 reads CASPAGSSYNEQFF. The CDR3 DNA sequence: TGTGCCAGTCCAGCGGGCTCTTCCTACAATGAGCAGTTCTTC. The rearrangement uses TRBV6-1 and TRBJ2-1; perhaps TRBD2 as D (6 bases). The ends were cut back, 9 bases at V and 1 base at J, with 13 bases in the middle. Per the germline V gene, CDR1 is MNHNS and CDR2 is SASEGT. The CDR3 has 14 residues.

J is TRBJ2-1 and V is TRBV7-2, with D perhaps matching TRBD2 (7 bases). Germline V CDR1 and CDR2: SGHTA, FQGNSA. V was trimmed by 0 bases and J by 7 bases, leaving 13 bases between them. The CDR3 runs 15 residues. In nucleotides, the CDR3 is TGTGCCAGCAGCTTAGCGGGGGGGCCAGGTAATGAGCAGTTCTTC. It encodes CASSLAGGPGNEQFF.

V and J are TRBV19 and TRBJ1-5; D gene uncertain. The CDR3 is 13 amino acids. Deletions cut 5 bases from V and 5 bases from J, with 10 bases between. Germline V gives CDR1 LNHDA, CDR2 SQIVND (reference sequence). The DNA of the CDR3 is TGTGCCAGTAGTTTCACGTTTGATCAGCCCCAGCATTTT. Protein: CASSFTFDQPQHF.

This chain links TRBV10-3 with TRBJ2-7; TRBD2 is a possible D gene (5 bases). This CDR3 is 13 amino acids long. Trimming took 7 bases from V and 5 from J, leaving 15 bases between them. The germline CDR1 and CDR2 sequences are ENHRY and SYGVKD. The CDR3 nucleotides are TGTGCCATCAATCCCGGGGTCGGGGACGAGCAGTACTTC. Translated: CAINPGVGDEQYF.

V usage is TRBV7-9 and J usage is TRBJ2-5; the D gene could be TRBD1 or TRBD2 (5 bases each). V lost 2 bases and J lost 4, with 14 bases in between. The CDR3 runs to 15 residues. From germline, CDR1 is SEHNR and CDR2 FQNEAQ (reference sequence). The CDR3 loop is CASSLNLNGAETQYF. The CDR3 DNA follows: TGTGCCAGCAGCTTAAACTTGAACGGGGCAGAGACCCAGTACTTC.

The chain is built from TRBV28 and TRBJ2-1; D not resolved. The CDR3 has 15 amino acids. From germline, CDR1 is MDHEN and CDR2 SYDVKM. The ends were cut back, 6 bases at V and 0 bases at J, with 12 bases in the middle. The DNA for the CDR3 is TGTGCCAGCAGGTCGACTGATAGCTCCTACAATGAGCAGTTCTTC. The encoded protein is CASRSTDSSYNEQFF.

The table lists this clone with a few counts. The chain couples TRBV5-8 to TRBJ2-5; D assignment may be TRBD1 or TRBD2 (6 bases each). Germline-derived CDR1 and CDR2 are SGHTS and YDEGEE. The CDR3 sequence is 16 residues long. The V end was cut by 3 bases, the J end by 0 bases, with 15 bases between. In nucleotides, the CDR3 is TGTGCCAGCAGCTCGGGGGACACATCGTACCAAGAGACCCAGTACTTC. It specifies CASSSGDTSYQETQYF.

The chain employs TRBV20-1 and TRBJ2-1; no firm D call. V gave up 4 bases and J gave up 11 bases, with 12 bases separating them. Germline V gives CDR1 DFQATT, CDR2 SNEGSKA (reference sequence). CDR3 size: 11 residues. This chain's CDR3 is CSAKQQEQQFF. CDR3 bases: TGCAGTGCTAAACAGCAAGAGCAGCAGTTCTTC.

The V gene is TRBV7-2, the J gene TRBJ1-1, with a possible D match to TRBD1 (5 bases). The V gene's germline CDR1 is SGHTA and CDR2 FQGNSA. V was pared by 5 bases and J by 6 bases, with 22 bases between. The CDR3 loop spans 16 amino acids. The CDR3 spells CASSPRPGTGQAEAFF. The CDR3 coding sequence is TGTGCCAGCAGCCCTCGTCCCGGGACGGGGCAAGCTGAAGCTTTCTTT.

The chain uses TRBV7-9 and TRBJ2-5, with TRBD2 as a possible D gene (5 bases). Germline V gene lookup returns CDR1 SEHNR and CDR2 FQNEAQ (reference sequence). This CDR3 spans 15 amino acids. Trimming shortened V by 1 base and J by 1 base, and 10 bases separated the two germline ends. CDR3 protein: CASSLEIATQETQYF. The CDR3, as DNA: TGTGCCAGCAGCTTAGAGATAGCGACCCAAGAGACCCAGTACTTC.

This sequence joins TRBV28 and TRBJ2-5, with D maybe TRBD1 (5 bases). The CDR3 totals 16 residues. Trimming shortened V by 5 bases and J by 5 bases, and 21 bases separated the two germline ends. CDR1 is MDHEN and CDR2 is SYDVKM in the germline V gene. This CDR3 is CASSGITGHFRETQYF. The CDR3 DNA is TGTGCCAGCAGTGGTATTACAGGACACTTCAGGGAGACCCAGTACTTC.

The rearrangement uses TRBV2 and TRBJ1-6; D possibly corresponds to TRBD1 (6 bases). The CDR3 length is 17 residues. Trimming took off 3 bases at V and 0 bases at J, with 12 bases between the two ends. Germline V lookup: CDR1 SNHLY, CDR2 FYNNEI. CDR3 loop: CASSDSTGSSYNSPLHF. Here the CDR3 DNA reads TGTGCCAGCAGTGATAGTACAGGGAGCTCCTATAATTCACCCCTCCACTTT.

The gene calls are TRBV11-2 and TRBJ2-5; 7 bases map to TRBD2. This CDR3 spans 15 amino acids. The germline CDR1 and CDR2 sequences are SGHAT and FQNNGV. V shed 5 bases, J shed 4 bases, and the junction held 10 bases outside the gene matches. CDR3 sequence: CASSGTGGSSETQYF. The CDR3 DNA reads TGTGCCAGCAGCGGAACGGGGGGATCTTCAGAGACCCAGTACTTC.

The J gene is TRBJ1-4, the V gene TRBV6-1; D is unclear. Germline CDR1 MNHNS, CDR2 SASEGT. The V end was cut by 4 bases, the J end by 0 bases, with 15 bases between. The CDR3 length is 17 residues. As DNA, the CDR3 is TGTGCCAGCAGTGGACTATACCGTGAGTCAACTAATGAAAAACTGTTTTTT. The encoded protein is CASSGLYRESTNEKLFF.

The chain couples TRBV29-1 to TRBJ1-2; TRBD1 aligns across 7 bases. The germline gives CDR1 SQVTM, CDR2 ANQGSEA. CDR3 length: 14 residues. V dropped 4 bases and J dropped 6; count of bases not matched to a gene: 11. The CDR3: CSVGQGPLSDGYTF. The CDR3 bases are TGCAGCGTTGGACAGGGTCCCCTCTCGGATGGCTACACCTTC.

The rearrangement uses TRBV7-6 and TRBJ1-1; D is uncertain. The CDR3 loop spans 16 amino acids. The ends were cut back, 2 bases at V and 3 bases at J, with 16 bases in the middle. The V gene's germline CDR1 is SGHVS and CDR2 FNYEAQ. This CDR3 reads CASSLSARGQYTEAFF. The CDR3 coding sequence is TGTGCCAGCAGCTTATCTGCTCGTGGGCAGTACACTGAAGCTTTCTTT. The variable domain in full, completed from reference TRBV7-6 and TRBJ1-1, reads GAGVSQSPRYKVTKRGQDVALRCDPISGHVSLYWYRQALGQGPEFLTYFNYEAQQDKSGLPNDRFSAERPEGSISTLTIQRTEQRDSAMYRCASSLSARGQYTEAFFGQGTRLTVV.

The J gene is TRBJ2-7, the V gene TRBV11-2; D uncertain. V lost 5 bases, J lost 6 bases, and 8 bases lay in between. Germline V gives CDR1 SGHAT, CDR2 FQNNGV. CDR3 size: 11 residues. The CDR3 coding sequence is TGTGCCAGCAGCCGGCCCGGCGAGCAGTACTTC. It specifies CASSRPGEQYF. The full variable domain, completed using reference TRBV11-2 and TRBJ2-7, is EAGVAQSPRYKIIEKRQSVAFWCNPISGHATLYWYQQILGQGPKLLIQFQNNGVVDDSQLPKDRFSAERLKGVDSTLKIQPAKLEDSAVYLCASSRPGEQYFGPGTRLTVT.

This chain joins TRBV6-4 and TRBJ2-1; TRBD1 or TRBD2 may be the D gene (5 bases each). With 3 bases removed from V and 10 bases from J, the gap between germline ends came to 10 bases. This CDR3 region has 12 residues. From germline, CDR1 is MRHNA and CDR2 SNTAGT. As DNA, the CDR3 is TGTGCCAGCAGTGAAGGGGCTAGCGAGCAGTTCTTC. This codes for CASSEGASEQFF.

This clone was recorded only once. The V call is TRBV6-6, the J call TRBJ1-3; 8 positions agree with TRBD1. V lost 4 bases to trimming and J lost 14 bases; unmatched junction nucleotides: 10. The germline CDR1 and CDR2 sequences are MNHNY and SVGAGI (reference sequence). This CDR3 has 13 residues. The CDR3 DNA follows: TGTGCCAGCAGTTGGGCAGGGGGCGTTTCTGTATATTTT. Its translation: CASSWAGGVSVYF.

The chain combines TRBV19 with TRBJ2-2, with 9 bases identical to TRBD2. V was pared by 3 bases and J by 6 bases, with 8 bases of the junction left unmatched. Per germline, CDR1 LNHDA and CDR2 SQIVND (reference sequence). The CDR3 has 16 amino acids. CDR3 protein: CASSMRREGRPGELFF. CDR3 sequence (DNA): TGTGCCAGTAGTATGCGGCGGGAGGGCCGTCCCGGGGAGCTGTTTTTT. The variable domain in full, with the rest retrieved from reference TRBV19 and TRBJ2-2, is DGGITQSPKYLFRKEGQNVTLSCEQNLNHDAMYWYRQDPGQGLRLIYYSQIVNDFQKGDIAEGYSVSREKKESFPLTVTSAQKNPTAFYLCASSMRREGRPGELFFGEGSRLTVL.

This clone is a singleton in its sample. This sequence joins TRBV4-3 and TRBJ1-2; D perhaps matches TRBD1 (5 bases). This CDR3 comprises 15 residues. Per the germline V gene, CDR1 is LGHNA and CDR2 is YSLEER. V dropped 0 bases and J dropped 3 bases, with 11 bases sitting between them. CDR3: CASSQDLKTDYGYTF. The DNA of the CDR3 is TGCGCCAGCAGCCAAGATCTTAAGACAGACTATGGCTACACCTTC.

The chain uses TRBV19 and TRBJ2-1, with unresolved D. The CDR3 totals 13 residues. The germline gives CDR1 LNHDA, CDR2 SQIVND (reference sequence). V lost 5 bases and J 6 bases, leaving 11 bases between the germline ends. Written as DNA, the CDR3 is TGTGCCAGTAGTTCCCCGACGGGCAATGAGCAGTTCTTC. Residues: CASSSPTGNEQFF.

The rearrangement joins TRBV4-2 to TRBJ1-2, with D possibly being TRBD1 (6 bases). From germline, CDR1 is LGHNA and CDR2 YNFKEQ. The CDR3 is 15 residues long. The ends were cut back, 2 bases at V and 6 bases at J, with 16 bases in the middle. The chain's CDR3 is CASSQSGISGDGYTF. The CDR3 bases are TGTGCCAGCAGCCAAAGTGGGATATCAGGGGATGGCTACACCTTC.

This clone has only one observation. CDR3 nucleotides: TGTGCCAGCAGCCTTCACAGTGACGAGCAGTACTTC. It is translated as CASSLHSDEQYF. This rearrangement joins TRBV7-2 to TRBJ2-7; D unresolved. Germline assignment: CDR1 SGHTA and CDR2 FQGNSA. Trimming pared 5 bases from V and 5 bases from J, leaving 10 bases between. There are 12 residues in the CDR3. The full variable domain, completed using reference TRBV7-2 and TRBJ2-7, is GAGVSQSPSNKVTEKGKDVELRCDPISGHTALYWYRQSLGQGLEFLIYFQGNSAPDKSGLPSDRFSAERTGGSVSTLTIQRTQQEDSAVYLCASSLHSDEQYFGPGTRLTVT.

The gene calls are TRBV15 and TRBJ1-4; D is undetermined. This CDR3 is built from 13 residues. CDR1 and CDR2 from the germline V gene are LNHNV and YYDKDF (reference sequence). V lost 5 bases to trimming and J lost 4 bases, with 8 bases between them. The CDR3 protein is CATSGRVNEKLFF. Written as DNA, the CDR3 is TGTGCCACCAGCGGGAGAGTTAATGAAAAACTGTTTTTT.

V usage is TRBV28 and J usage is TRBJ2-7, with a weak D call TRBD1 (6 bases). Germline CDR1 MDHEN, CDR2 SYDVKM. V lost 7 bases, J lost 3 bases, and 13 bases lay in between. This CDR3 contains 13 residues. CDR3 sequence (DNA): TGTGCCAGCAAGGCGGACAGCTACTACGAGCAGTACTTC. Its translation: CASKADSYYEQYF.